A single sample gave rise to the 24 T cell receptor beta chains below, sequenced in a study of cytomegalovirus exposure and HLA in healthy donors. The primer mix had 60 Vbeta and 13 Jbeta primers. Sequencing used immunoSEQ multiplex PCR; TCRdb keeps in-frame clones, though not all of them. The table includes 90,000 to 150,000 clones, more than 60% detected once. What was sequenced was PBMCs. These TCRs come from a female donor in good health and CMV-seronegative.

The rearrangement joins TRBV14 to TRBJ2-3; no reliable D call. This CDR3 region has 15 residues. Germline lookup yields CDR1 SGHDN and CDR2 FVKESK. Deletions cut 0 bases from V and 1 base from J, with 8 bases between. CDR3 bases: TGTGCCAGCAGCCAAGACATCCGGGGCACAGATACGCAGTATTTT. As protein: CASSQDIRGTDTQYF.

This sequence joins TRBV29-1 and TRBJ1-3, with 7 bases that match TRBD1. Germline assignment: CDR1 SQVTM and CDR2 ANQGSEA. The CDR3 contains 15 residues. V trimming: 5 bases; J trimming: 0 bases; junction bases outside the gene matches: 7. This chain's CDR3 is CSVLGQNSSGNTIYF. The CDR3, as DNA: TGCAGCGTTCTGGGACAGAACAGCTCTGGAAACACCATATATTTT.

The rearrangement joins TRBV14 to TRBJ2-1; 9 bases map to TRBD1. Germline lookup yields CDR1 SGHDN and CDR2 FVKESK. This CDR3 has 16 residues. V shed 5 bases and J 6 bases; nucleotides not matched to a gene: 11. CDR3: CASSDPGQGGFNEQFF. In DNA form, the CDR3 reads TGTGCCAGCAGCGATCCGGGACAGGGTGGCTTCAATGAGCAGTTCTTC.

This clone was seen only a few times. The chain uses TRBV5-4 and TRBJ2-7, with 7 bases identical to TRBD1. Per germline, CDR1 SGHNT and CDR2 YYREEE (reference sequence). J lost 5 bases, V lost 4 bases, and 6 bases had no gene match. The length of the CDR3 is 13 residues. The CDR3 DNA sequence: TGTGCCAGCAGCAGGACAGGAGAGGACGAGCAGTACTTC. Protein product: CASSRTGEDEQYF.

The chain links TRBV19 to TRBJ2-1; tentative D call: TRBD1 (6 bases). The V gene's germline CDR1 is LNHDA and CDR2 SQIVND (reference sequence). The germline V and J ends were trimmed by 6 bases and 7 bases, with 13 bases remaining between them. There are 13 residues in the CDR3. Here the CDR3 DNA reads TGTGCCAGTAGGAAACCCCAGGGGAATGAGCAGTTCTTC. It codes for CASRKPQGNEQFF.

The rearrangement links TRBV11-2 to TRBJ1-1, with TRBD1 as a possible D gene (6 bases). The CDR3 has 16 residues. From germline, CDR1 is SGHAT and CDR2 FQNNGV. Trimming removed 6 bases from V and 5 bases from J, with 22 bases in between. The CDR3 DNA reads as TGTGCCAGCAGAAAAAGCGGGGGGCAAAGGGGAACTGAAGCTTTCTTT. Encoded protein: CASRKSGGQRGTEAFF.

The chain carries TRBV9 and TRBJ2-1, with 8 positions matching TRBD2. From germline, CDR1 is SGDLS and CDR2 YYNGEE. The CDR3 is 19 residues long. J gave up 0 bases and V 4 bases, and 15 bases lay outside the gene matches. CDR3 sequence (DNA): TGTGCCAGCAGCCCCCGCCCCGGGAGGGGGTTGAGCTCCTACAATGAGCAGTTCTTC. Translating it yields CASSPRPGRGLSSYNEQFF.

V is TRBV11-2 and J is TRBJ1-2; D ambiguous. Germline V gene lookup returns CDR1 SGHAT and CDR2 FQNNGV. The CDR3 runs to 14 residues. V dropped 5 bases and J dropped 4 bases, with 14 bases sitting between them. The CDR3 bases are TGTGCCAGCAGCCCCGGAGAGTTGGGCTATGGCTACACCTTC. Translation gives CASSPGELGYGYTF.

Worth noting for this clone: One end of the junction varies from germline; a read error may be responsible. Different DNA sequences within this sample yield the same CDR3. The chain carries TRBV7-2 and TRBJ2-3; 7 bases map to TRBD2. In germline, CDR1 is SGHTA, CDR2 FQGNSA. The CDR3 sequence is 14 residues long. The CDR3: CASSRPSPAGVEYF. The CDR3 DNA follows: TGTGCTAGCAGCCGACCTTCCCCTGCGGGGGTGGAGTATTTT.

The rearrangement links TRBV4-1 to TRBJ2-3; 13 bases align to TRBD2. Per germline, CDR1 MGHRA and CDR2 YSYEKL. V was pared by 3 bases and J by 4 bases, with 7 bases of the junction left unmatched. This CDR3 has 17 amino acids. The CDR3 coding sequence is TGCGCCAGCAGCCAGGAGACTAGCGGGGGGTCAGCAGATACGCAGTATTTT. Protein: CASSQETSGGSADTQYF.

The chain carries TRBV10-3 and TRBJ2-1, with TRBD2 matching 10 bases. Germline CDR1 is ENHRY and CDR2 is SYGVKD. This CDR3 is 16 amino acids long. Trimming took 2 bases from V and 3 from J; bases not matched to a gene: 4. As DNA, the CDR3 is TGTGCCATCAGTGAGGGGAAGCGGGGGGGCTACAATGAGCAGTTCTTC. Translated: CAISEGKRGGYNEQFF.

The chain carries TRBV11-2 and TRBJ1-1; a possible D gene is TRBD1 (5 bases). This CDR3 has 15 amino acids. Germline values: CDR1 SGHAT, CDR2 FQNNGV. Trimming shortened V by 1 base and J by 4 bases, and 13 bases separated the two germline ends. CDR3 amino acids: CASSLVAGKGTEAFF. CDR3 DNA sequence: TGTGCCAGCAGCTTAGTGGCAGGGAAGGGCACTGAAGCTTTCTTT.

The chain is built from TRBV7-6 and TRBJ2-1, with a tentative D call TRBD2 (6 bases). There are 15 residues in the CDR3. The V end lost 1 base, the J end lost 4 bases, and 11 bases lay between the germline ends. Germline CDR1 and CDR2: SGHVS and FNYEAQ. This CDR3 reads CASSLGSGFYNEQFF. The CDR3 DNA reads as TGTGCCAGCAGCTTAGGGAGCGGGTTTTACAATGAGCAGTTCTTC.

V is TRBV6-1 and J is TRBJ2-5, with D hard to call. CDR1 is MNHNS and CDR2 is SASEGT in the germline V gene. The CDR3 is made up of 11 amino acids. V was cut by 6 bases and J by 3 bases, with 5 bases left in between. CDR3 region: CASSFEETQYF. In DNA form, the CDR3 reads TGTGCCAGCAGCTTTGAAGAGACCCAGTACTTC.

The V call is TRBV11-2, the J call TRBJ2-1; D call uncertain. Germline CDR1 is SGHAT and CDR2 is FQNNGV. The CDR3 spans 12 residues. Trimming stripped 6 bases from V and 7 bases from J, with 10 bases between. CDR3 sequence reads: CASRAPLNEQFF. The CDR3 DNA reads TGTGCCAGCAGAGCCCCCCTTAATGAGCAGTTCTTC.

The chain employs TRBV10-2 and TRBJ1-2; 9 nucleotides align to TRBD1. Looked up from germline, CDR1 is WSHSY and CDR2 is SAAADI. CDR3 size: 13 residues. V shed 8 bases and J 7 bases; nucleotides not matched to a gene: 8. The chain's CDR3 is CASGDRGDSGYTF. The CDR3 DNA reads as TGCGCCAGCGGCGACAGGGGGGATTCTGGCTACACCTTC.

The genes are TRBV27 and TRBJ1-1; no clear D. Germline values: CDR1 MNHEY, CDR2 SMNVEV (reference sequence). This CDR3 has 11 amino acids. Trimming cost V 6 bases and J 5 bases, with 7 bases left between them. CDR3 amino acids: CASRTRTEAFF. The CDR3 DNA is TGTGCCAGCAGAACCAGGACTGAAGCTTTCTTT.

This clone was seen once. J is TRBJ2-2 and V is TRBV7-7, with D hard to call. The CDR3 has 14 residues. Germline-derived CDR1 and CDR2 are SSHAT and FNYEAQ (reference sequence). V lost 2 bases and J lost 6, with 10 bases in between. The CDR3 loop is CASSLSRAAGELFF. DNA for the CDR3: TGTGCCAGCAGCTTATCCCGCGCGGCCGGGGAGCTGTTTTTT.

The rearrangement uses TRBV5-4 and TRBJ1-4, with 9 bases lining up with TRBD1. This CDR3 is 17 amino acids long. The V gene's germline CDR1 is SGHNT and CDR2 YYREEE (reference sequence). V trimming: 0 bases; J trimming: 0 bases; junction bases outside the gene matches: 3. CDR3 region: CASSLVGQGTTNEKLFF. In DNA form, the CDR3 reads TGTGCCAGCAGCTTGGTGGGACAGGGTACAACTAATGAAAAACTGTTTTTT. Full variable domain (missing parts from reference TRBV5-4 and TRBJ1-4): ETGVTQSPTHLIKTRGQQVTLRCSSQSGHNTVSWYQQALGQGPQFIFQYYREEENGRGNFPPRFSGLQFPNYSSELNVNALELDDSALYLCASSLVGQGTTNEKLFFGSGTQLSVL.

The chain is built from TRBV30 and TRBJ2-7; 11 positions agree with TRBD1. The CDR3 extends over 14 amino acids. J lost 3 bases, V lost 5 bases, and 6 bases had no gene match. Per germline, CDR1 GTSNPN and CDR2 SVGIG (reference sequence). DNA for the CDR3: TGTGCCTGGGGGGACGGGACAGGGGGCTACGAGCAGTACTTC. This codes for CAWGDGTGGYEQYF.

V is TRBV28 and J is TRBJ1-2; 7 bases map to TRBD1. The CDR3 length is 15 residues. Per germline, CDR1 MDHEN and CDR2 SYDVKM. J was trimmed by 7 bases and V by 7 bases; bases with no gene match: 15. The CDR3 sequence is CASTKGSTGKGGYTF. The CDR3 DNA follows: TGTGCCAGCACCAAGGGGTCGACAGGGAAAGGTGGCTACACCTTC.

This chain joins TRBV7-8 and TRBJ2-5; 15 positions match TRBD2. This CDR3 is built from 18 residues. V lost 3 bases, J lost 1 base, and 6 bases stayed unmatched. Germline V lookup: CDR1 SGHVS, CDR2 FQNEAQ. The CDR3 spells CASSFRGTSGGTQETQYF. The CDR3 DNA reads TGTGCCAGCAGCTTCCGAGGGACTAGCGGGGGGACCCAAGAGACCCAGTACTTC.

Points on this clone: Germline is not matched at one junction end, which may reflect a read error. The chain couples TRBV7-9 to TRBJ1-4; D gene unclear. Germline-derived CDR1 and CDR2 are SEHNR and FQNEAQ (reference sequence). This CDR3 contains 14 residues. In DNA, the CDR3 is TGTTCCAGCAGCCCAGGCGGGGTCAATGAAAAACTGTTTTTT. Residues: CSSSPGGVNEKLFF. The complete variable domain, with remaining parts taken from reference TRBV7-9 and TRBJ1-4, reads DTGVSQNPRHKITKRGQNVTFRCDPISEHNRLYWYRQTLGQGPEFLTYFQNEAQLEKSRLLSDRFSAERPKGSFSTLEIQRTEQGDSAMYLCSSSPGGVNEKLFFGSGTQLSVL.

The chain joins TRBV7-9 to TRBJ2-3; a possible D gene is TRBD2 (5 bases). V shed 6 bases and J shed 7 bases, with 14 bases lying between them. This CDR3 has 13 residues. Germline values: CDR1 SEHNR, CDR2 FQNEAQ (reference sequence). The CDR3 DNA is TGTGCCAGCAGTTCAGGACTGGCGAATACGCAGTATTTT. Its protein is CASSSGLANTQYF.